This T cell receptor beta chain comes out of a study of blood T cell repertoires in COVID-19. The wider study: There were acute and convalescent COVID-19 samples, and they came from the United States, Italy and Spain. PBMCs, B-cell-depleted T cells, or T cells were the source of the cDNA or gDNA that made up the material.

Authors' analysis steps: Reference gene primers were amplified, and this amplification served to estimate nucleated cell counts. Some clones are missing from TCRdb's copy, which holds only in-frame ones; the method was immunoSEQ multiplex PCR. Clone size and the V and J calls come from that table; the DNA yielded D and trimming. There are 250,000 to 300,000 clones in the sample; around nine tenths occur only once, and 2% to 2.5% lies in the top ten. V shed 4 bases, J shed 6 bases, and the junction held 1 base outside the gene matches. Germline V CDR1 and CDR2: KGHSH, LQKENI. The CDR3 spans 13 residues.

This receptor was taken from a man in his fifties with acute or convalescent COVID-19. Sequenced: peripheral blood. V is TRBV18 and J is TRBJ1-1, with 11 bases matching TRBD1. The CDR3 is CASSRGQGAEAFF. CDR3 nucleotides: TGTGCCAGCTCACGGGGACAGGGGGCTGAAGCTTTCTTT.